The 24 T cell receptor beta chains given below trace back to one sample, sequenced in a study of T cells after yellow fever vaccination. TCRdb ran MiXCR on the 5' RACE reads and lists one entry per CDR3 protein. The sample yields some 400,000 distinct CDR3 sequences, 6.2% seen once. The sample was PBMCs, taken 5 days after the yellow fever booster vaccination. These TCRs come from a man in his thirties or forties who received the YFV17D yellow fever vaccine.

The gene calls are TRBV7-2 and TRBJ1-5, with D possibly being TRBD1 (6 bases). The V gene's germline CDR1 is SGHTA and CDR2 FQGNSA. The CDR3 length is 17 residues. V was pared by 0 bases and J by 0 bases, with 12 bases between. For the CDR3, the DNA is TGTGCCAGCAGCTTAGCGCTCCAGGGGTTTAGCAATCAGCCCCAGCATTTT. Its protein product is CASSLALQGFSNQPQHF. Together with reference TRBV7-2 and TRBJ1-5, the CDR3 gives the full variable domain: GAGVSQSPSNKVTEKGKDVELRCDPISGHTALYWYRQSLGQGLEFLIYFQGNSAPDKSGLPSDRFSAERTGGSVSTLTIQRTQQEDSAVYLCASSLALQGFSNQPQHFGDGTRLSIL.

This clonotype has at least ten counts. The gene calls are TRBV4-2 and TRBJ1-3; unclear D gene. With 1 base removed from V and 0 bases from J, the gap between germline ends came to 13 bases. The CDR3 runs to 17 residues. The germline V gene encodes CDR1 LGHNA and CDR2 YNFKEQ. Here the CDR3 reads CASSQAPGGVSGNTIYF. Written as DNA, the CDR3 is TGTGCCAGCAGCCAAGCCCCGGGTGGCGTCTCTGGAAACACCATATATTTT.

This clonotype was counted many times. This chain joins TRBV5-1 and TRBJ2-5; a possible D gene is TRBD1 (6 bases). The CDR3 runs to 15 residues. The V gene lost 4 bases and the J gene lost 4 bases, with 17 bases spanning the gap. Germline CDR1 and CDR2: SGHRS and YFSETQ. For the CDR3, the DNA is TGCGCCAGCAGCCGATTGCCAGGGGAGAGAGAGACCCAGTACTTC. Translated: CASSRLPGERETQYF.

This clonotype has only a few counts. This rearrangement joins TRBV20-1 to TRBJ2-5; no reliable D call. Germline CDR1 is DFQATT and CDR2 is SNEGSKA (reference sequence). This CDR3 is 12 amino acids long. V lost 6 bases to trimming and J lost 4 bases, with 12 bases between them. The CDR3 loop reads CSAVALGETQYF. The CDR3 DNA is TGCAGTGCAGTGGCCCTCGGAGAGACCCAGTACTTC.

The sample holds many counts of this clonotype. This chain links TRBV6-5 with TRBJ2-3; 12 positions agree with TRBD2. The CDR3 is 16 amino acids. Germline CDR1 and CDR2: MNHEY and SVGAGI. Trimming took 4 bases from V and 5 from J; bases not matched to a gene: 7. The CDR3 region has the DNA TGTGCCAGCAGTTCCAGGACTAGCGGGATCGGAGATACGCAGTATTTT. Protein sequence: CASSSRTSGIGDTQYF.

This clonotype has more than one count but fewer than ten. This CDR3 reads CASSPVGGSAFRGQETQYF. The CDR3 DNA follows: TGTGCCAGCAGCCCCGTGGGCGGGAGCGCGTTTAGGGGACAAGAGACCCAGTACTTC. This sequence joins TRBV5-6 and TRBJ2-5; TRBD2 agrees at 7 bases. Germline lookup yields CDR1 SGHDT and CDR2 YYEEEE. Losses at the gene ends were 4 bases for V and 2 bases for J; bases not matched to a gene: 20. The CDR3 runs to 19 residues.

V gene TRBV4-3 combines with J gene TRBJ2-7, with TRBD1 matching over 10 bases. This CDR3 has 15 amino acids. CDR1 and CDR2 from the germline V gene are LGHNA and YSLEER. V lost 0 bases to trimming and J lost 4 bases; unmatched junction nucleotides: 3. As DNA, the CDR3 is TGCGCCAGCAGCCAAGAGACAGGGGGCTTTTACGAGCAGTACTTC. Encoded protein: CASSQETGGFYEQYF.

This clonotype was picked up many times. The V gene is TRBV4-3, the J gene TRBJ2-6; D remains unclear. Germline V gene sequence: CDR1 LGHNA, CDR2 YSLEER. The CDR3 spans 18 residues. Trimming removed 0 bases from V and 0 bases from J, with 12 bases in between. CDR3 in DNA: TGCGCCAGCAGCCAAGAGCCACCCGCTAGCTCTGGGGCCAACGTCCTGACTTTC. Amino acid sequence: CASSQEPPASSGANVLTF.

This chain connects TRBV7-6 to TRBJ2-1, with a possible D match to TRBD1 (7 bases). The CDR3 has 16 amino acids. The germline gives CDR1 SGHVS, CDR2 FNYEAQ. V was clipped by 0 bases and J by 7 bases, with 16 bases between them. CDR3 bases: TGTGCCAGCAGCTTAGCCTTGGCCTCAGGGGGGAATGAGCAGTTCTTC. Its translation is CASSLALASGGNEQFF.

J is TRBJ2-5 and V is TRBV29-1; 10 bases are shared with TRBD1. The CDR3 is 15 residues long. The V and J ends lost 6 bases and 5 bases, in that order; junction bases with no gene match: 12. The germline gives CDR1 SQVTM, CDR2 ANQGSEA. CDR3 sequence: CSVVTGTGAEETQYF. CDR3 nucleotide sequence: TGCAGCGTAGTAACCGGGACAGGGGCTGAGGAGACCCAGTACTTC. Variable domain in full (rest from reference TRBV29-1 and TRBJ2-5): SAVISQKPSRDICQRGTSLTIQCQVDSQVTMMFWYRQQPGQSLTLIATANQGSEATYESGFVIDKFPISRPNLTFSTLTVSNMSPEDSSIYLCSVVTGTGAEETQYFGPGTRLLVL.

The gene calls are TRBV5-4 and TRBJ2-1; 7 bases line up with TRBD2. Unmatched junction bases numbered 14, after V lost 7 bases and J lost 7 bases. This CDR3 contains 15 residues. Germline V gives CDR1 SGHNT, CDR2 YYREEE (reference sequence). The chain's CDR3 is CASGALVGGDNEQFF. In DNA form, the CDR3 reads TGTGCCAGCGGCGCCCTTGTGGGGGGGGATAATGAGCAGTTCTTC.

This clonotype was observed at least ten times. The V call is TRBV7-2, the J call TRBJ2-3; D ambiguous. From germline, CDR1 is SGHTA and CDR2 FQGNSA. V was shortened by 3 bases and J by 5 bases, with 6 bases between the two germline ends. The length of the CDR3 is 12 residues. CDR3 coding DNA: TGTGCCAGCAGCTTTGGGGTAGATACGCAGTATTTT. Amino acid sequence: CASSFGVDTQYF.

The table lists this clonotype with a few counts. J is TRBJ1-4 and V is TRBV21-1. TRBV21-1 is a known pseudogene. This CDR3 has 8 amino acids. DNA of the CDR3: TGTGCCACTCCAAAACTGTTTTTT. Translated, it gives CATPKLFF.

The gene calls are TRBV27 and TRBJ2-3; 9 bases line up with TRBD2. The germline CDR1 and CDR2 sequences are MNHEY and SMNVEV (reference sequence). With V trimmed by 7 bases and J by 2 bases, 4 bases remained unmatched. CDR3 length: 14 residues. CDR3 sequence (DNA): TGTGCCAGCAACCCTAGCGGGGACACAGATACGCAGTATTTT. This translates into CASNPSGDTDTQYF.

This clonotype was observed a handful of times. In nucleotides, the CDR3 is TGCGCCAGCAGCCCGAAAAGCGGACAGCAAGAGACCCAGTACTTC. Its protein is CASSPKSGQQETQYF. The gene calls are TRBV10-2 and TRBJ2-5; D is possibly TRBD1 (6 bases). The germline CDR1 and CDR2 sequences are WSHSY and SAAADI. The CDR3 is 15 residues long. The V end was cut by 6 bases, the J end by 2 bases, with 16 bases between.

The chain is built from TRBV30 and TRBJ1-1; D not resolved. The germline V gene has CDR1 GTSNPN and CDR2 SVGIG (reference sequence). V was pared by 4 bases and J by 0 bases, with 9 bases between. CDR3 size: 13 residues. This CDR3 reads CAWTSRLNTEAFF. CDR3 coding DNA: TGTGCCTGGACCTCGCGTTTGAACACTGAAGCTTTCTTT. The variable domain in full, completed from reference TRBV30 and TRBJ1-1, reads SQTIHQWPATLVQPVGSPLSLECTVEGTSNPNLYWYRQAAGRGLQLLFYSVGIGQISSEVPQNLSASRPQDRQFILSSKKLLLSDSGFYLCAWTSRLNTEAFFGQGTRLTVV.

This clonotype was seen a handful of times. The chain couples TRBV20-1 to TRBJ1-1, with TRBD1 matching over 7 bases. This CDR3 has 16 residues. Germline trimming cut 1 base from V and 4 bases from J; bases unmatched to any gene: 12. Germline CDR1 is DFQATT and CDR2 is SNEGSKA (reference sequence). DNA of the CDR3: TGCAGTGCTAGAGGGCGGCTACAGGGGTGGGTCACTGAAGCTTTCTTT. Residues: CSARGRLQGWVTEAFF.

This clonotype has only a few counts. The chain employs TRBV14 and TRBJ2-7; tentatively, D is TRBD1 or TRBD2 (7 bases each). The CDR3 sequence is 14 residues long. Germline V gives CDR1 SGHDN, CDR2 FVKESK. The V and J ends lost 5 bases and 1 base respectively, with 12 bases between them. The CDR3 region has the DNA TGTGCCAGCAGCGCAGGGGGGGGATCCTACGAGCAGTACTTC. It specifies CASSAGGGSYEQYF.

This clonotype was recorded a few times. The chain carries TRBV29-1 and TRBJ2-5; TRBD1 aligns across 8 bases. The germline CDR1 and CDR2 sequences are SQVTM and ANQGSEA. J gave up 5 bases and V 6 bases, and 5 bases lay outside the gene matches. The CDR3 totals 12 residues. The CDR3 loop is CSVTTGGETQYF. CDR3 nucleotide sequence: TGCAGCGTAACCACAGGGGGGGAGACCCAGTACTTC.

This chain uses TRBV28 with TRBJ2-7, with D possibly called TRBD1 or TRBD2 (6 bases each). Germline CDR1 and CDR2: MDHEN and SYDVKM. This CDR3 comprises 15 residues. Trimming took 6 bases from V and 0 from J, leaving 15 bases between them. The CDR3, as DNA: TGTGCCAGCAGGTCGGAGGGGGGCTCCTCCTACGAGCAGTACTTC. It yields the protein CASRSEGGSSYEQYF. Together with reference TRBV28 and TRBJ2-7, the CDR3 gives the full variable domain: DVKVTQSSRYLVKRTGEKVFLECVQDMDHENMFWYRQDPGLGLRLIYFSYDVKMKEKGDIPEGYSVSREKKERFSLILESASTNQTSMYLCASRSEGGSSYEQYFGPGTRLTVT.

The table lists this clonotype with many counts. CDR3 sequence (DNA): TGTGCCAGCAGTCGGACTAGCGGGACCCCCTACAATGAGCAGTTCTTC. It translates to CASSRTSGTPYNEQFF. The chain has TRBV27 and TRBJ2-1, with TRBD2 identical over 12 bases. Germline CDR1 and CDR2: MNHEY and SMNVEV (reference sequence). The CDR3 extends over 16 amino acids. Trimming took 5 bases from V and 2 from J; bases not matched to a gene: 4.

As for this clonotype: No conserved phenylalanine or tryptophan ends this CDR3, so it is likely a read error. CDR3 sequence: CATGTGGTGELFL. The CDR3 DNA reads TGTGCCACCGGGACAGGGGGCACCGGGGAGCTGTTTCTT. The chain combines TRBV24-1 with TRBJ2-2; 11 bases fit TRBD1. The CDR3 sequence is 13 residues long. Germline V CDR1 and CDR2: KGHDR, SFDVKD. Trimming took 9 bases from V and 4 from J; bases not matched to a gene: 0.

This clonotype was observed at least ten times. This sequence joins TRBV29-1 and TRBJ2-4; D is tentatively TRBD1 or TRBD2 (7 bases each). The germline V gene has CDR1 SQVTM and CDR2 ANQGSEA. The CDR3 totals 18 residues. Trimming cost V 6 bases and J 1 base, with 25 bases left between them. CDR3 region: CSVTGASGPLGAKNIQYF. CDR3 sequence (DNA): TGCAGCGTCACAGGGGCTAGCGGACCCCTGGGGGCCAAAAACATTCAGTACTTC.

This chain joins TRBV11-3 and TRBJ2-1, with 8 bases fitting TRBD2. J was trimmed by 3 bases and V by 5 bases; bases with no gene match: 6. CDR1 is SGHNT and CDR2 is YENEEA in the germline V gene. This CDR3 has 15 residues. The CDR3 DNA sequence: TGTGCCAGCAGCCATAGCGGGGCTGACTACAATGAGCAGTTCTTC. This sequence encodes CASSHSGADYNEQFF.